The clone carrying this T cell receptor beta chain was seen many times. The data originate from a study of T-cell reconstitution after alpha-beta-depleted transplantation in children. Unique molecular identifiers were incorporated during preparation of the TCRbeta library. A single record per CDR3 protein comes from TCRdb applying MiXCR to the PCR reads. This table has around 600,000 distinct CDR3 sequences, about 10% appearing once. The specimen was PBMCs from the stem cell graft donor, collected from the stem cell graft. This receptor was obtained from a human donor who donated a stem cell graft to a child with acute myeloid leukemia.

The CDR3 region is CASSLGTSVTYEQYF. The CDR3 region has the DNA TGTGCCAGCAGCTTGGGGACTAGCGTGACCTACGAGCAGTACTTC. This chain uses TRBV5-5 with TRBJ2-7; 9 bases map to TRBD2. Per germline, CDR1 SGHKS and CDR2 YYEKEE (reference sequence). The V and J ends lost 0 bases and 2 bases, in that order; junction bases with no gene match: 3. The CDR3 spans 15 residues. Variable domain in full (rest from reference TRBV5-5 and TRBJ2-7): DAGVTQSPTHLIKTRGQQVTLRCSPISGHKSVSWYQQVLGQGPQFIFQYYEKEERGRGNFPDRFSARQFPNYSSELNVNALLLGDSALYLCASSLGTSVTYEQYFGPGTRLTVT.